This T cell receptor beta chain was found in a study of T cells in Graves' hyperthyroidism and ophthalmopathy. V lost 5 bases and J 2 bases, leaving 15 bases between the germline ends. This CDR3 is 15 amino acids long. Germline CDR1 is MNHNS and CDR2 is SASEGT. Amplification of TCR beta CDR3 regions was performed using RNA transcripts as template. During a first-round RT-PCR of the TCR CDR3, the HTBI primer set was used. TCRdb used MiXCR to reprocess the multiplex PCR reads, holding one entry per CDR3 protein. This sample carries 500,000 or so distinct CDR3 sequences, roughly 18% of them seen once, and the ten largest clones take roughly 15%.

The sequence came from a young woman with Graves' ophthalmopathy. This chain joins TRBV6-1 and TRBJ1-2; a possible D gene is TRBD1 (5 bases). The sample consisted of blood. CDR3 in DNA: TGTGCCAGCAGTCTTTCGACAGAATTCAACTATGGCTACACCTTC. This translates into CASSLSTEFNYGYTF.